The 13 T cell receptor beta chains in this list originate from one sample, sequenced in a study of blood T cell repertoires in COVID-19. The data were produced by immunoSEQ multiplex PCR, yet TCRdb's version contains in-frame clones alone and is incomplete. Among almost 100,000 clones listed, about 89% were seen once. The sequenced sample consisted of peripheral blood. All receptors derive from a man aged 45-65 years with acute or convalescent COVID-19.

The J gene is TRBJ2-3, the V gene TRBV7-3; TRBD2 agrees at 7 bases. CDR1 is SGHTA, CDR2 FQGTGA, per germline. CDR3 size: 19 residues. V lost 3 bases, J lost 1 base, and 16 bases stayed unmatched. Written as DNA, the CDR3 is TGTGCCAGCAGCTTTTTAACCGGGGCGGGAGAGTCTGGCACAGATACGCAGTATTTT. Encoded protein: CASSFLTGAGESGTDTQYF.

This sequence joins TRBV19 and TRBJ1-5; TRBD1 matches at 7 bases. CDR1 and CDR2 from the germline V gene are LNHDA and SQIVND (reference sequence). J lost 4 bases, V lost 4 bases, and 10 bases had no gene match. The CDR3 is 16 residues long. In DNA form, the CDR3 reads TGTGCCAGTAGTAGAAACCGGGACAGCGCGAATCAGCCCCAGCATTTT. This gives the protein CASSRNRDSANQPQHF.

The chain carries TRBV5-5 and TRBJ1-2, with D possibly TRBD1 on 6 matching bases. CDR1 is SGHKS, CDR2 YYEKEE, per germline (reference sequence). This CDR3 is 16 amino acids long. Trimming pared 6 bases from V and 2 bases from J, leaving 20 bases between. CDR3 bases: TGTGCCAGCACCCCGGGGGAGGGGGTGAGAAACTATGGCTACACCTTC. Translation: CASTPGEGVRNYGYTF.

The chain combines TRBV7-6 with TRBJ1-1, with a possible D match to TRBD1 (5 bases). Germline V lookup: CDR1 SGHVS, CDR2 FNYEAQ. CDR3 length: 13 residues. V was cut by 2 bases and J by 3 bases, with 7 bases left in between. CDR3 sequence: CASSLQGYTEAFF. CDR3 in DNA: TGTGCCAGCAGCTTACAGGGTTACACTGAAGCTTTCTTT.

This clone appeared a few times. The rearrangement joins TRBV27 to TRBJ2-5; 8 nucleotides match TRBD1. Germline CDR1 reads MNHEY; CDR2 reads SMNVEV (reference sequence). There are 15 residues in the CDR3. With 8 bases clipped from V and 4 bases from J, the junction kept 12 bases outside the gene matches. DNA of the CDR3: TGTGCCAGCGGCAGAACAGGGGGATCGTCAGAGACCCAGTACTTC. This translates into CASGRTGGSSETQYF.

This chain connects TRBV5-1 to TRBJ2-1, with 9 positions matching TRBD2. The CDR3 covers 16 residues. CDR1 and CDR2 from the germline V gene are SGHRS and YFSETQ. J lost 5 bases, V lost 1 base, and 7 bases had no gene match. CDR3 residues: CASSLTGLAGNNEQFF. The CDR3 DNA is TGCGCCAGCAGCTTGACGGGGCTAGCGGGGAACAATGAGCAGTTCTTC.

V gene TRBV7-2 combines with J gene TRBJ2-2; unclear D gene. The CDR3 spans 15 residues. V lost 0 bases, J lost 1 base, and 6 bases lay in between. Germline-derived CDR1 and CDR2 are SGHTA and FQGNSA. DNA for the CDR3: TGTGCCAGCAGCTTAGCCCTCGGGAACACCGGGGAGCTGTTTTTT. The encoded protein is CASSLALGNTGELFF. Together with reference TRBV7-2 and TRBJ2-2, the CDR3 gives the full variable domain: GAGVSQSPSNKVTEKGKDVELRCDPISGHTALYWYRQSLGQGLEFLIYFQGNSAPDKSGLPSDRFSAERTGGSVSTLTIQRTQQEDSAVYLCASSLALGNTGELFFGEGSRLTVL.

This sequence joins TRBV19 and TRBJ2-3, with 8 bases matching TRBD1. The CDR3 has 16 residues. Germline V CDR1 and CDR2: LNHDA, SQIVND (reference sequence). The V and J ends lost 3 bases and 3 bases, in that order; junction bases with no gene match: 8. The CDR3 sequence: CASSMWKTGGTDTQYF. CDR3 coding DNA: TGTGCCAGTAGTATGTGGAAAACAGGGGGGACAGATACGCAGTATTTT.

Of note for this clone: The junction departs from the called germline gene at one end, perhaps through a read error. V is TRBV4-1 and J is TRBJ2-7; D may be TRBD2 (6 bases). This CDR3 spans 18 amino acids. Germline V gene sequence: CDR1 MGHRA, CDR2 YSYEKL. CDR3: CASSQGLNSGGPPYEQCF. The DNA of the CDR3 is TGCGCCAGCAGCCAAGGGCTCAATAGCGGTGGGCCCCCCTACGAGCAGTGCTTC.

The chain links TRBV11-2 to TRBJ2-1; perhaps TRBD2 as D (5 bases). The CDR3 sequence is 14 residues long. V was cut by 4 bases and J by 8 bases, with 15 bases left in between. The germline V gene has CDR1 SGHAT and CDR2 FQNNGV. The CDR3 protein is CASSSRGVTYEQFF. In nucleotides, the CDR3 is TGTGCCAGCAGCTCCCGGGGAGTCACCTATGAGCAGTTCTTC.

This sequence joins TRBV3-1 (or the pseudogene TRBV3-2) and TRBJ1-5, with D perhaps TRBD1 (5 bases). Germline V gene lookup returns CDR1 LGHDT and CDR2 YNNKEL (reference sequence). V was clipped by 1 base and J by 3 bases, with 13 bases between them. The CDR3 loop spans 16 amino acids. The CDR3 sequence: CASSQGITGTNQPQHF. The CDR3 DNA follows: TGTGCCAGCAGCCAAGGGATAACAGGTACCAATCAGCCCCAGCATTTT.

This chain connects TRBV9 to TRBJ1-1; D remains unclear. The V gene's germline CDR1 is SGDLS and CDR2 YYNGEE. The CDR3 length is 11 residues. V was shortened by 4 bases and J by 11 bases, with 12 bases between the two germline ends. Here the CDR3 DNA reads TGTGCCAGCAGCACTCGTCCCAGGGCTTTCTTT. Translation: CASSTRPRAFF.

The V and J genes are TRBV25-1 and TRBJ2-7; maybe TRBD2 (6 bases). The CDR3 has 13 residues. Trimming removed 1 base at V and 2 bases at J, with 6 bases between. Germline lookup yields CDR1 MGHDK and CDR2 SYGVNS. The CDR3 sequence is CASSESGAYEQYF. The CDR3, as DNA: TGTGCCAGCAGTGAATCGGGAGCCTACGAGCAGTACTTC.